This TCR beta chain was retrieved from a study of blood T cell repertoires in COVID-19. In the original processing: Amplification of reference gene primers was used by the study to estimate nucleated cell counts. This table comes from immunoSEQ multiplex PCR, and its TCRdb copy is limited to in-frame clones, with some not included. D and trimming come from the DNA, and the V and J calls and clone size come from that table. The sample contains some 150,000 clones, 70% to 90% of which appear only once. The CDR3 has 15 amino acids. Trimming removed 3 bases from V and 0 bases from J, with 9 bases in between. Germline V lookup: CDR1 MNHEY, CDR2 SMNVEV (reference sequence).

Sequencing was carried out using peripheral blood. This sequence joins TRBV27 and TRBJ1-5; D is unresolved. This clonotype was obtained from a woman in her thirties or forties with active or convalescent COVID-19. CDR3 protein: CASSLESASNQPQHF. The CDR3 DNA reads TGTGCCAGCAGTTTGGAGTCTGCTAGCAATCAGCCCCAGCATTTT.